This T cell receptor (beta chain) was recorded in a study of cytomegalovirus exposure and HLA in healthy donors (dated by TCRdb to the late 2010s). Background for the entire study: In an earlier analysis of 550 to 750 of the donors, about 260 Gb of sequence data and 120 million or so unique TCR beta sequences from roughly 190 million T cells were reported. To predict cytomegalovirus infection status, the study brought together high-throughput TCR immunosequencing, statistical association of individual TCRs with disease status, and machine learning. Genome-wide SNP genotypes for about 65% of the 666 donors were used in a later genetic analysis, which treated that subset as a discovery cohort. To study patterns of TCR occurrence, a later analysis re-analyzed previously published TCR beta repertoires from more than 550 donors and added high-resolution HLA genotyping. The number of typed donors differed by locus: about 629-630 for A, B, C, DRB1 and DQB1; 522 for DQA1; 606 for DPA1; and roughly 470 for DPB1. Using immunosequencing, the study profiled T cell repertoires from 666 subjects and related those repertoires to cytomegalovirus serostatus. Both class I and class II loci were covered by HLA typing, at four-digit resolution. Of the roughly 400 genotyped donors, 75% to 85% were placed in the genetic ancestry cluster associated with self-reported Caucasian donors. Among 398 genotyped donors of the cohort, an average of about 240,000 unique TCR beta nucleotide sequences was sequenced per donor, of which 15% to 20% were non-productive. Donor age, sex, ethnicity and CMV serostatus were compiled together with the repertoire data. Rather than drawing on any new phenotypic data, the later analysis identified candidate immune exposures from TCR beta sequences and the way those sequences occurred across donors. About 5 DR-DQ haplotypes were handled as single units for association and clustering, since linkage in the cohort was strong. A separate validation cohort of approximately 130 different subjects was used in addition to the roughly 620-subject first cohort. The study aimed to test whether signatures of past pathogen exposure could be identified by cataloging public T cell receptors. An earlier analysis of 587 of the donors used high-throughput TCR beta sequencing to judge whether each TCR beta V gene segment behaved as functional or pseudogenic. All discovery cohort repertoires had been generated on a single sequencing platform. About 310 gigabases of sequencing data and approximately 93 million unique TCR sequences were included in an early release covering around 650 HLA-typed donors. Study-level results and caveats: The sequencing pipeline was judged likely to have produced a cluster of highly shared sequence variants as a technical artifact. A later genetic analysis reported fewer N-insertions in productive TCRs among donors in an Asian-associated ancestry cluster than the roughly 700-donor mean. A further reported finding was that TCR beta sequences accurately predicted the HLA-A and HLA-B alleles for most subjects in the first cohort. In an earlier analysis of more than 500 of the donors, most TCR beta V segments appeared in productive rearrangements about 87% or about 30% of the time, broadly matching IMGT annotations. HLA typing was unavailable for some donors at each locus, so association tests used only the typed subset. A later analysis found that most CMV-associated TCR beta chains appeared HLA-restricted, with HLA associations seemingly driven largely by CMV exposure. In a later analysis, 15,000 to 20,000 TCR beta sequences were associated with specific HLA alleles at a false discovery rate of 0.05. A few of the identified cytomegalovirus-associated TCR beta chains were confirmed in vitro to be specific for cytomegalovirus antigens. In a later analysis, HLA-associated TCR beta chains showed more clonal expansion and lower generation probabilities than non-associated chains that were equally common. Because the 87-base-pair reads could not distinguish some IMGT-functional V segments, including TRBV6-2 and TRBV6-3, those segments were excluded. While some public TCRs were present in many individuals, most TCR sequences turned up only very rarely across donors. Cytomegalovirus status was reported to be diagnosed by the classifier with high specificity and sensitivity in both the original and validation cohorts. Because counts were too low, more than 15 rarely observed V segments, including chromosome 9 orphons, were excluded from the earlier analysis of 587 of the donors. The study listed 150 to 200 TCR beta chains as associated with cytomegalovirus. Sequencing depth was assumed to be roughly uniform across donors in the presence/absence analyses, though that assumption may not hold. A later analysis found that TCR association rates varied across HLA loci, with DRB1 alleles showing the most associated TCRs and HLA-C alleles the fewest. According to the authors, the approach could potentially be generalized to other disease states and immunological phenotypes. Correlated functional status among segregating V segments might be attributable to linkage disequilibrium, but an unknown experimental factor could not be ruled out. The cohort was sequenced for TCR beta chains only, and without alpha or paired-chain data the features that could be detected were limited. In a later analysis, several top co-occurrence clusters were reported to appear linked to parvovirus B19, influenza, CMV and Epstein-Barr virus. An association between a missense DCLRE1C variant and V-gene and J-gene trimming of TCR beta chains was found in a later genetic analysis and replicated in an independent cohort. Strong co-occurrence of HLA alleles, especially DR and DQ, made assigning TCR associations to individual alleles difficult. For the cohort, immune exposure information was limited to CMV serostatus.

The germline V gene yields MDHEN for CDR1 and SYDVKM for CDR2. The cysteine opens and the phenylalanine closes a CDR3 of 14 amino acids. Only the CDR3 part of the read is kept: 42 bases, read in frame from the first base. The germline V and J ends show losses of 7 bases and 5 bases respectively, and no gene match explains 9 bases of the junction. The cohort was made up of 666 healthy bone marrow donors. At the time of sampling, all cohort members were nominally healthy, though unrecorded immune exposures were likely present. The donor was CMV seronegative and was included in the group of a few hundred seronegative cohort members. A peripheral blood sample was collected from each donor, and TCR beta sequencing was performed on peripheral blood mononuclear cells. The Qiagen DNeasy Blood Extraction Kit was used to extract genomic DNA from the blood cell samples. This clone appeared once. The antigen it recognizes is unknown. The record has no base qualities; no much larger clone is one base away.

The library came from the immunoSEQ multiplex PCR assay. For the multiplex PCR, a mixture combining 60 forward primers for TCR Vbeta segments and 13 reverse primers for TCR Jbeta segments was used. A multiplex PCR assay on genomic DNA amplified the CDR3 region of rearranged TCR beta genes. The amplified TCR beta libraries were sequenced on the Illumina HiSeq System as 87-base-pair reads. For the original study's pipeline: A later analysis counted 65 million to 90 million unique TCR beta chains across the 650 to 800 repertoires, and some 11 million of these chains were shared by at least two donors. Raw reads were error-corrected and collapsed into unique sequences by a nearest-neighbor algorithm in which closely related sequences were merged to remove PCR and sequencing errors. V, D and J gene segments were assigned by aligning CDR3 sequences to IMGT reference sequences. For a sequence to be retained, at least a six-nucleotide match to both a V gene segment and a J gene segment was required. Rearrangements were classified as productive when the CDR3 lacked stop codons and remained in frame with V and J, and all other rearrangements were classified as non-productive. Following IMGT convention, CDR3 was defined as the stretch from the second conserved V-encoded cysteine up to the conserved J-encoded phenylalanine. The earlier analysis of about 570 of the donors excluded any sequence lacking an unambiguous match to a single V gene segment. In an earlier analysis of a few hundred of the donors, V segments were called functional above 56.7% productive rearrangements and were called segregating when the between-donor standard deviation exceeded 5%. A statistical classification framework was developed to diagnose cytomegalovirus status using the catalog of TCR beta chain sequences. In a later analysis, V and J genes were assigned by comparing TCR nucleotide sequences against IMGT/GENE-DB human TR gene sequences. The TCRdist pipeline was used in a later analysis to assign CDR3 sequences and most-parsimonious VDJ recombination scenarios. A later analysis defined each TCR beta chain by its CDR3 amino acid sequence plus V-gene family, and excluded reads lacking a unique V-gene family. A later analysis removed 600 or so highly shared, low-generation-probability nucleotide sequences to deal with suspected cross-contamination and a sequencing artifact. For each public chain, a later analysis derived a clonal expansion index from normalized ranks of inferred template counts within each repertoire. In a later analysis, generation probabilities were computed with a VDJ recombination model fitted to out-of-frame rearrangements, and the resulting probabilities were checked against IGoR. In a later analysis, hypergeometric tests were used to score TCR-TCR, TCR-HLA and TCR-CMV co-occurrence, with a repertoire-size bias correction applied to TCR pairs. False discovery rates were estimated in a later analysis by permuting HLA or CMV assignments 20 times. In a later analysis, co-occurring TCRs were grouped with DBSCAN, and TCRdist sequence similarity was added when clustering was performed within HLA-allele-positive subsets. Repertoires with fewer than 30,000 or more than 120,000 public chains were left out of co-occurrence clustering, as were roughly five repertoires with anomalous nucleotide sharing. Entries here come from immuneACCESS through TCRdb and include only in-frame sequences with V and J called. Some clones fail to appear in such tables; in the studies checked, an unresolved V gene covers under half of the shortfall, and the cause of the remainder is unknown. The V and J calls and clone size come from that table; D and trimming were worked out from the DNA. The sample has over 150,000 clones on record, 87% of them singletons. The ten largest account for over 0.8% of the sample.

The TCR was taken from a woman in her twenties or thirties in good health and CMV-seronegative. The specimen was PBMCs. This receptor chain uses TRBV28 and TRBJ1-2, with TRBD1 matching 8 junction bases. At the DNA level, the sequence is TGTGCCAGCACCTTAACAGGGGGGAGTTATGGCTACACCTTC. Its protein is CASTLTGGSYGYTF.